This T cell receptor beta chain was captured by sequencing in a study of a mutant IDH1 vaccine in newly diagnosed glioma. Whole-study context: Previous care, which was radiotherapy, temozolomide, or both, most often involved both.

The CDR3 contains 12 residues. V shed 5 bases and J shed 6 bases, with 13 bases lying between them. In germline, CDR1 is GTSNPN, CDR2 SVGIG (reference sequence). Indicated time point: baseline, week 1 (first vaccination visit). Treatment in this sample: pre-vaccination baseline after standard-of-care therapy. Each astrocytoma in the donors was new, WHO grade 3 or 4, IDH1-mutant and ATRX-lost. Produced via immunoSEQ multiplex PCR; TCRdb's table is partial and in-frame only. The sample shows more than 20,000 clones, approximately 85% of them seen only once. The rearrangement links TRBV30 to TRBJ1-1; D unclear. The specimen was PBMCs, collected from a glioma patient treated with radiotherapy, temozolomide or both. This clonotype was sampled from a man in his forties with glioma. CDR3 nucleotides: TGTGCCTGGGGCTACTACGATTCTGAAGCTTTCTTT. Translating gives CAWGYYDSEAFF.